This TCR beta chain was sequenced in a study of molecular identifiers for immune sequencing clone quantification. Study as a whole: In replicates, RNA from about 20,000 or 100,000 naive CD8 cells was split five ways, four sequenced.

TCRdb re-derived calls from the PCR reads in MiXCR, one entry per CDR3 protein. The sample lists about 65,000 distinct CDR3 sequences, about a fifth occurring once. Study conclusions and caveats: Clonotypes surpassing 20 RNA copies contained over 97% of effector molecules, versus under 1% in naive cells. Underestimated sizes of highly expanded clones could result from identical TCR molecules that share a barcode.

V was trimmed by 6 bases and J by 1 base, leaving 12 bases between them. CDR3 length: 14 amino acids. Germline V gene lookup returns CDR1 MGHRA and CDR2 YSYEKL. CD8+CD4-CCR7+CD45RA+ cells were sorted as naive CD8 T cells. This clonotype was detected ten times or more. What it recognizes is unknown. The rearrangement joins TRBV4-1 to TRBJ1-2, with D perhaps TRBD1 (6 bases). Sequencing was done on a sample of naive CD8+ T cells from blood, with Jurkat cell RNA spiked in. Subset in this sample: FACS-sorted CD8+CD4-CCR7+CD45RA+ naive T cells. The origin of this receptor is a human donor in good health. Some libraries in this study had Jurkat cell RNA spiked in. CDR3 sequence reads: CASRGGGLNYGYTF. DNA of the CDR3: TGCGCCAGCAGGGGGGGCGGGCTTAACTATGGCTACACCTTC.